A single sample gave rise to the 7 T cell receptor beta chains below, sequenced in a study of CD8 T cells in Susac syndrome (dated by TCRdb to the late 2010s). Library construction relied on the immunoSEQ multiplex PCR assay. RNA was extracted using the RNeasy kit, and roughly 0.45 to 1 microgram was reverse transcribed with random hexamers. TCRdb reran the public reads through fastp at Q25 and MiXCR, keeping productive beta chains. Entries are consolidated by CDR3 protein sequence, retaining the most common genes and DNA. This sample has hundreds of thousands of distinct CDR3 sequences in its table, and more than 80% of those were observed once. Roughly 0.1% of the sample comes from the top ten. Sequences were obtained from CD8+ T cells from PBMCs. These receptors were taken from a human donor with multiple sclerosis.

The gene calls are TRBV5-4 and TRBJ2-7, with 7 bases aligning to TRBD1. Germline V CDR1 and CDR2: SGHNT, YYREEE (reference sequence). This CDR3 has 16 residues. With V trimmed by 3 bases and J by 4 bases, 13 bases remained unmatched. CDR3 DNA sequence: TGTGCCAGCAGCTCCAGGGGGTCGCGGACCTTATACGAGCAGTACTTC. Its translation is CASSSRGSRTLYEQYF.

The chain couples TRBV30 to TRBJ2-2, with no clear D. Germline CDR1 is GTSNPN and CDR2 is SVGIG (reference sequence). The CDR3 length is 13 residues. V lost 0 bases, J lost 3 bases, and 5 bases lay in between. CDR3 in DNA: TGTGCCTGGAGTGTATTCGACACCGGGGAGCTGTTTTTT. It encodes CAWSVFDTGELFF.

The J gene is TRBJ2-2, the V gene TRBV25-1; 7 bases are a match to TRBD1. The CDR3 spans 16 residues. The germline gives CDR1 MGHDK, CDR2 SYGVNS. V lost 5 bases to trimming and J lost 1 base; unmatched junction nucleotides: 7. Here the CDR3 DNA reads TGTGCCAGCAGTCCGCCCGGGACAGAGAACACCGGGGAGCTGTTTTTT. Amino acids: CASSPPGTENTGELFF.

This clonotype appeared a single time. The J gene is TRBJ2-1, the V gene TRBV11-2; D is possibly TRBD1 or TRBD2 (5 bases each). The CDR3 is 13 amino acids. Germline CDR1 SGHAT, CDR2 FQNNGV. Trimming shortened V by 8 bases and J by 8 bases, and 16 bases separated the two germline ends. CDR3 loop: CASSPTMGDEQFF. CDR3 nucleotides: TGTGCCAGCTCCCCCACCATGGGGGATGAGCAGTTCTTC.

CDR3: CASSQQLPGASSDTQYF. As DNA, the CDR3 is TGTGCCAGCAGTCAGCAGCTTCCGGGAGCGTCGTCAGATACGCAGTATTTT. The rearrangement uses TRBV27 and TRBJ2-3, with a tentative D call TRBD2 (6 bases). The V gene's germline CDR1 is MNHEY and CDR2 SMNVEV (reference sequence). Trimming removed 5 bases from V and 4 bases from J, with 22 bases in between. The CDR3 consists of 17 residues.

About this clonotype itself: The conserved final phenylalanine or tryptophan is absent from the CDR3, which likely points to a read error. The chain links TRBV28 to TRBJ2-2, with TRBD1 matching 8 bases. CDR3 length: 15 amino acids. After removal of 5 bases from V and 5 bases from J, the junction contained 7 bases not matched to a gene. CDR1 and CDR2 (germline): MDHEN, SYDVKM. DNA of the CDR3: TGTGCCAGCAGTCTAGACAGGGGCTATACCGGGGAGCTGTTTTCT. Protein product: CASSLDRGYTGELFS.

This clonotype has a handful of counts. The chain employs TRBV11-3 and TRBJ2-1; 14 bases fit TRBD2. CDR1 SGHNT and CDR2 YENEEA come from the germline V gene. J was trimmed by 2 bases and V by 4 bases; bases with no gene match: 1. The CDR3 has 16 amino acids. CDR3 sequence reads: CASSWTSGGTYNEQFF. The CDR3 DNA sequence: TGTGCCAGCAGCTGGACTAGCGGGGGGACCTACAATGAGCAGTTCTTC.